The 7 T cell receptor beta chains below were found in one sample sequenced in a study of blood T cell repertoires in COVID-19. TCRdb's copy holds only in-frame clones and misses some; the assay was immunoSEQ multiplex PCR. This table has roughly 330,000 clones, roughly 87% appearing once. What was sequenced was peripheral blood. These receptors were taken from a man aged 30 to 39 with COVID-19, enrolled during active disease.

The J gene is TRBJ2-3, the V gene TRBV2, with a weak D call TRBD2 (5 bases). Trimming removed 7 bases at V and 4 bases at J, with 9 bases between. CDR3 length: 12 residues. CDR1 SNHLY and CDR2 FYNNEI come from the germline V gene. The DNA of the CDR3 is TGTGCCAGCAAGGCGGACTCAGATACGCAGTATTTT. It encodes CASKADSDTQYF.

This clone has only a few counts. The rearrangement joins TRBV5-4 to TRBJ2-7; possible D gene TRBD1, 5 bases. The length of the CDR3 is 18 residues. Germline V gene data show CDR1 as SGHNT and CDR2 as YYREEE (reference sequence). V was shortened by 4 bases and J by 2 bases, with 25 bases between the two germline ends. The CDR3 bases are TGTGCCAGCAGCCCTCGCAGTCGGTCGACAGAAAACGCCTACGAGCAGTACTTC. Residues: CASSPRSRSTENAYEQYF. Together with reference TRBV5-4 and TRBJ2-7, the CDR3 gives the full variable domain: ETGVTQSPTHLIKTRGQQVTLRCSSQSGHNTVSWYQQALGQGPQFIFQYYREEENGRGNFPPRFSGLQFPNYSSELNVNALELDDSALYLCASSPRSRSTENAYEQYFGPGTRLTVT.

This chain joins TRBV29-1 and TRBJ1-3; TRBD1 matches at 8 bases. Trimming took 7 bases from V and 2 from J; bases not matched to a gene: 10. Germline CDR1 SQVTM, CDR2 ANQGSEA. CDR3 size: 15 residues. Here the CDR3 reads CSAHITGGPGNTIYF. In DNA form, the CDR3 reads TGCAGCGCCCATATTACAGGGGGGCCTGGAAACACCATATATTTT.

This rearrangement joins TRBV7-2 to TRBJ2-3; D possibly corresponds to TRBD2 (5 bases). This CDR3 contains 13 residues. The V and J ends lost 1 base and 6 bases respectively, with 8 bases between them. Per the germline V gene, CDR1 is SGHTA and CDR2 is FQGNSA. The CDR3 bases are TGTGCCAGCAGCTTAGTTAGGGAGGATACGCAGTATTTT. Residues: CASSLVREDTQYF.

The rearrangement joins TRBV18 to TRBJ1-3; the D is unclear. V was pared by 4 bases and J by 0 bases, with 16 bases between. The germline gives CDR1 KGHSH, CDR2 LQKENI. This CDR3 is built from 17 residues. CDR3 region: CASSRAPSISSGNTIYF. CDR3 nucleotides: TGTGCCAGCTCACGAGCTCCATCTATTAGCTCTGGAAACACCATATATTTT.

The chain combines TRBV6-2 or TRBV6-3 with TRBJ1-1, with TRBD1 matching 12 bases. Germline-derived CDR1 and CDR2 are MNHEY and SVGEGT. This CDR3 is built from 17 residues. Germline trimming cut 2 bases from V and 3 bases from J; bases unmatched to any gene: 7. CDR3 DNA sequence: TGTGCCAGCAGTTACCTTGGGACAGGGGGCGCCGACACTGAAGCTTTCTTT. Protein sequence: CASSYLGTGGADTEAFF.

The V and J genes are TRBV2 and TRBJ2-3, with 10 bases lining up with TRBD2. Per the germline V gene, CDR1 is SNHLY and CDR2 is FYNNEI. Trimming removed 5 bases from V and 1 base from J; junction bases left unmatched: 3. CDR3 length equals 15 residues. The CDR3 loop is CASSNLAGGTDTQYF. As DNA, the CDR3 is TGTGCCAGCAGTAACCTAGCGGGGGGCACAGATACGCAGTATTTT.